The entry below describes one TCR beta chain. This sample was taken from a study of blood T cell repertoires in COVID-19. Across the whole study: Collection of acute and convalescent COVID-19 samples took place in the United States, Italy and Spain. T cells, B-cell-depleted T cells, or PBMCs supplied cDNA or gDNA.

Per the original data handling: Scientists estimated how many nucleated cells there were by amplifying reference gene primers. Clones were read by immunoSEQ multiplex PCR, and TCRdb kept only the in-frame ones, dropping some. That table furnishes V, J and clone size, whereas the DNA furnished D and trimming. Of 110,000 to 150,000 clones detected, about 89% appear once; the ten largest clones hold 2.5% to 3%. Germline CDR1 reads LNHDA; CDR2 reads SQIVND (reference sequence). This CDR3 is 15 amino acids long. With 3 bases clipped from V and 7 bases from J, the junction kept 7 bases outside the gene matches.

This chain links TRBV19 with TRBJ2-2; TRBD1 aligns across 8 bases. The sample comprised peripheral blood. This TCR came from a man aged 55 to 70 with active or convalescent COVID-19. CDR3 sequence: CASSILAGGDGELFF. The CDR3 DNA sequence: TGTGCCAGTAGTATTTTGGCAGGGGGCGACGGGGAGCTGTTTTTT. Using reference TRBV19 and TRBJ2-2 for the parts outside the CDR3, the full variable domain is DGGITQSPKYLFRKEGQNVTLSCEQNLNHDAMYWYRQDPGQGLRLIYYSQIVNDFQKGDIAEGYSVSREKKESFPLTVTSAQKNPTAFYLCASSILAGGDGELFFGEGSRLTVL.